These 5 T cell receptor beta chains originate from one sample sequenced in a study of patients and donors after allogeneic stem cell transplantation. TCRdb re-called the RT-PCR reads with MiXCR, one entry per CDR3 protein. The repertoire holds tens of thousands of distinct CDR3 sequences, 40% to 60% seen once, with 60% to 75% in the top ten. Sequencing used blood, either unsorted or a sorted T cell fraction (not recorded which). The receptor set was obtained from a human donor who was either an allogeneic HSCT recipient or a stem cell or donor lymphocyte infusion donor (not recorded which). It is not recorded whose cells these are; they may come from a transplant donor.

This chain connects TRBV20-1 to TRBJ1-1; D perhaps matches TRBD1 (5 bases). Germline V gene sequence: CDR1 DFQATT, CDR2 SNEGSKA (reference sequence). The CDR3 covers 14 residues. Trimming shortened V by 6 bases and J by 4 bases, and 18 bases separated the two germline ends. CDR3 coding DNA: TGCAGTGCCCGAGGGGTGGGGTACGGCACTGAAGCTTTCTTT. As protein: CSARGVGYGTEAFF.

The CDR3 bases are TGTGCCAGCAGTTTAGATTCCGGTTGGGGAATCCGGGAACAGCCCCAGCATTTT. This gives the protein CASSLDSGWGIREQPQHF. The chain is built from TRBV12-3 or TRBV12-4 and TRBJ1-5; no clear D gene. V lost 1 base to trimming and J lost 7 bases, with 23 bases between them. The CDR3 totals 18 residues.

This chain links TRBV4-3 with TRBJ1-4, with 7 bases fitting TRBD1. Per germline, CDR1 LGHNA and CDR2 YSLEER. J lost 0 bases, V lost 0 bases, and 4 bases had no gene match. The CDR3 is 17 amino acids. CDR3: CASSQDQGQATNEKLFF. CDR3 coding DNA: TGCGCCAGCAGCCAAGACCAAGGACAGGCAACTAATGAAAAACTGTTTTTT.

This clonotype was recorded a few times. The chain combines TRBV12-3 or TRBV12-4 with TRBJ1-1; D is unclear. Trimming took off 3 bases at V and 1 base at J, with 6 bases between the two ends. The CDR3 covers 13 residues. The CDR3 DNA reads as TGTGCCAGCAGTTTTGGTAGGAACACTGAAGCTTTCTTT. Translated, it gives CASSFGRNTEAFF.

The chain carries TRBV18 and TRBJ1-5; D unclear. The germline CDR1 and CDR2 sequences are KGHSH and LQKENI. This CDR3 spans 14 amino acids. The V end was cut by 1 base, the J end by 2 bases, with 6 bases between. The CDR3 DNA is TGTGCCAGCTCACCACGCGAGGGCAATCAGCCCCAGCATTTT. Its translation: CASSPREGNQPQHF.